These 26 T cell receptor beta chains were all obtained from the same sample, sequenced in a study of tumor and adjacent non-tumor tissue in lung cancer. RNA was extracted from bulk tissue without any cell sorting. The normal lung tissue was taken more than 3 cm from the tumor edge. A modified ARM-PCR protocol with three rounds of nested PCR amplified TCRbeta. TCRdb independently ran MiXCR on the multiplex PCR reads; one entry per CDR3 protein. The sample includes about 110,000 distinct CDR3 sequences, about 61% seen only once; the top ten take under 20%. Sequencing was carried out using distant non-tumor lung tissue. The receptors here all came from a man aged 55 to 70 with non-small cell lung cancer.

Note on this clonotype: Germline and junction disagree at one end, which may indicate a read error. The rearrangement joins TRBV11-2 to TRBJ2-7; D call uncertain. The CDR3 sequence is 15 residues long. CDR1 and CDR2 from the germline V gene are SGHAT and FQNNGV. The CDR3 nucleotides read TGTGCTAGCAGCTTAGCCAGACATGCGGAATACGAGCAGTACTTC. This codes for CASSLARHAEYEQYF.

As to this clonotype: Germline and junction disagree at one end, which may indicate a read error. The rearrangement uses TRBV4-1 and TRBJ2-1; D possibly matches TRBD1 or TRBD2 (5 bases each). Looked up from germline, CDR1 is MGHRA and CDR2 is YSYEKL. There are 14 residues in the CDR3. In DNA, the CDR3 is TGCGCCAGCGGCCAAGCGGAGACAGAAAATGAGCAGTTCTTC. Amino acids: CASGQAETENEQFF.

The chain has TRBV6-4 and TRBJ1-1; D is undetermined. The CDR3 contains 15 residues. Germline CDR1 reads MRHNA; CDR2 reads SNTAGT. V was pared by 4 bases and J by 6 bases, with 18 bases between. CDR3 sequence (DNA): TGTGCCAGCAGTGTCTCGCCGACCGGGATCGCTGAAGCTTTCTTT. This codes for CASSVSPTGIAEAFF.

To note about this clonotype: This may stem from a read error, because a much larger clone lies one nucleotide away. V gene TRBV24-1 combines with J gene TRBJ2-3; tentative D call: TRBD2 (5 bases). Germline CDR1 reads KGHDR; CDR2 reads SFDVKD. V lost 3 bases and J lost 5, with 14 bases in between. The CDR3 spans 15 residues. The DNA of the CDR3 is TGTGCCACCAGTGATACCGGGGTGGGCAAAGATACGCAGTATTTT. Its translation: CATSDTGVGKDTQYF.

This clonotype was seen once. Mismatch with germline at one junction end may stem from a read error. This chain joins TRBV7-2 and TRBJ2-1; D is unresolved. The length of the CDR3 is 14 residues. Germline loops: CDR1 SGHTA, CDR2 FQGNSA. The DNA for the CDR3 is TGTGCCAGCAGCTTAGAGACTGGCTACTATGAGCAGTTCTTC. This codes for CASSLETGYYEQFF.

In its sample, this clonotype was seen many times. The rearrangement links TRBV10-3 to TRBJ1-3, with TRBD1 matching 7 bases. The CDR3 loop spans 15 amino acids. CDR1 and CDR2 from the germline V gene are ENHRY and SYGVKD. The trim removed 0 bases at V and 1 base at J, leaving 0 bases unmatched. The CDR3 is CAISESTGSGNTIYF. As DNA, the CDR3 is TGTGCCATCAGTGAGTCGACAGGGTCTGGAAACACCATATATTTT.

CDR3 sequence: CASSEGQHTEAFF. DNA of the CDR3: TGTGCCAGCAGTGAGGGGCAGCACACTGAAGCTTTCTTT. The rearrangement uses TRBV2 and TRBJ1-1; tentatively, D is TRBD1 (5 bases). CDR3 length: 13 amino acids. V shed 3 bases and J shed 3 bases, with 8 bases lying between them. Germline-derived CDR1 and CDR2 are SNHLY and FYNNEI.

This clonotype was detected ten times or more. The chain recombines TRBV5-4 with TRBJ1-2, with 10 bases that match TRBD1. The ends lost 4 bases at V and 8 bases at J; junction bases unmatched: 11. The CDR3 has 15 residues. Germline V gene lookup returns CDR1 SGHNT and CDR2 YYREEE (reference sequence). The chain's CDR3 is CASSPRTGGILGYTF. For the CDR3, the DNA is TGTGCCAGCAGCCCAAGGACAGGGGGGATATTGGGCTACACCTTC. Based on the CDR3 plus reference TRBV5-4 and TRBJ1-2, the full variable domain is ETGVTQSPTHLIKTRGQQVTLRCSSQSGHNTVSWYQQALGQGPQFIFQYYREEENGRGNFPPRFSGLQFPNYSSELNVNALELDDSALYLCASSPRTGGILGYTFGSGTRLTVV.

Of note for this clonotype: The junction departs from germline at one end; a sequencing error may be responsible. The chain recombines TRBV5-6 with TRBJ2-3, with D possibly TRBD2 on 5 matching bases. CDR1 SGHDT and CDR2 YYEEEE come from the germline V gene. This CDR3 is built from 15 residues. This CDR3 reads CASSLRLYDTDRQYF. DNA of the CDR3: TGTGCCAGCAGCTTGAGACTATACGACACAGATAGGCAGTATTTT.

As regards this clonotype: This may stem from a read error, because a much larger clone lies one nucleotide away. The chain carries TRBV28 and TRBJ2-5, with D maybe TRBD1 (6 bases). Germline loops: CDR1 MDHEN, CDR2 SYDVKM. Between the trimmed V and J ends, which lost 6 bases and 6 bases, there was a span of 26 bases. This CDR3 is built from 17 residues. The CDR3 here is CASRGSGTWGAGKTQYF. Written as DNA, the CDR3 is TGTGCCAGCAGGGGATCCGGGACATGGGGCGCCGGAAAGACCCAGTACTTC.

The sample holds many counts of this clonotype. The rearrangement links TRBV5-4 to TRBJ2-3, with D maybe TRBD2 (5 bases). Germline CDR1 and CDR2: SGHNT and YYREEE (reference sequence). The germline V and J ends were trimmed by 2 bases and 4 bases, with 17 bases remaining between them. This CDR3 contains 16 residues. CDR3 DNA: TGTGCCAGCAGCTTTCTTTCCGGACTCCGGGCAGATACGCAGTATTTT. Its translation is CASSFLSGLRADTQYF.

To note about this clonotype: A read error may account for a junction end that differs from germline. The J gene is TRBJ2-2, the V gene TRBV7-9, with 7 bases that match TRBD1. Per germline, CDR1 SEHNR and CDR2 FQNEAQ (reference sequence). This CDR3 comprises 16 residues. Here the CDR3 reads CASIKAGGENIGELFF. DNA for the CDR3: TGTGCTAGCATCAAAGCAGGGGGAGAGAACATCGGGGAGCTGTTTTTT.

As concerns this clonotype: Germline is not matched at one junction end, which may reflect a read error. The chain carries TRBV12-3 or TRBV12-4 and TRBJ2-6, with D possibly matching TRBD2 (6 bases). The CDR3 has 16 residues. CDR3 bases: TGTGCCAGTCCTGGGACTTCTGTCTCTGGGGCCAACGTCCTGGCTTTC. Its protein product is CASPGTSVSGANVLAF.

This clonotype came up many times. The chain joins TRBV6-5 to TRBJ1-2, with unresolved D. Between the trimmed V and J ends, which lost 8 bases and 4 bases, there was a span of 11 bases. The CDR3 is 12 amino acids. Germline loops: CDR1 MNHEY, CDR2 SVGAGI. Written as DNA, the CDR3 is TGTGCCAGCTTTGCCAGGATCTATGGCTACACCTTC. As protein: CASFARIYGYTF.

V usage is TRBV5-1 and J usage is TRBJ2-3; TRBD2 matches 14 bases. CDR3 size: 16 residues. The germline V gene encodes CDR1 SGHRS and CDR2 YFSETQ. Trimming at V came to 6 bases and at J to 11 bases, leaving 14 bases not matched to a gene. The chain's CDR3 is CASTGTSGRRANMQYF. CDR3 nucleotides: TGCGCCAGCACCGGGACTAGCGGGAGAAGGGCCAATATGCAGTATTTT. Looking up the rest from reference TRBV5-1 and TRBJ2-3 gives the full variable domain: KAGVTQTPRYLIKTRGQQVTLSCSPISGHRSVSWYQQTPGQGLQFLFEYFSETQRNKGNFPGRFSGRQFSNSRSEMNVSTLELGDSALYLCASTGTSGRRANMQYFGPGTRLTVL.

The sample holds a few counts of this clonotype. This chain joins TRBV12-3 or TRBV12-4 and TRBJ2-1, with no clear D. There are 13 residues in the CDR3. Trimming removed 6 bases from V and 9 bases from J, with 15 bases in between. CDR3 DNA sequence: TGTGCCAGCAGAAGGATCGGCTATAGTGAGCAGTTCTTC. Translation gives CASRRIGYSEQFF.

This clonotype occurred a few times. The CDR3 region is CGIPDREYYGYTF. In nucleotides, the CDR3 is TGCGGCATTCCGGACAGGGAGTACTATGGCTACACCTTC. The rearrangement uses TRBV29-1 and TRBJ1-2; TRBD1 agrees at 8 bases. From germline, CDR1 is SQVTM and CDR2 ANQGSEA. This CDR3 comprises 13 residues.

The chain links TRBV28 to TRBJ2-1; 10 positions match TRBD2. The V segment lost 7 bases and the J segment 9 bases; nucleotides outside the gene matches: 12. CDR1 is MDHEN, CDR2 SYDVKM, per germline. The CDR3 contains 15 residues. The CDR3 DNA is TGTGCCAGCACCCCGACTAGCGGGTGCCTGAGTGAGCAGTTCTTC. It specifies CASTPTSGCLSEQFF.

V and J are TRBV6-5 and TRBJ2-1; D possibly matches TRBD1 or TRBD2 (5 bases each). V shed 0 bases and J shed 4 bases, with 19 bases lying between them. Germline CDR1 MNHEY, CDR2 SVGAGI. This CDR3 has 18 residues. The CDR3 sequence: CASSYSRALRGFYNEQFF. The CDR3 nucleotides are TGTGCCAGCAGTTACTCGCGAGCCCTGAGGGGTTTTTACAATGAGCAGTTCTTC.

This chain's CDR3 is CASSLFPPGQFDYGYTF. The CDR3 nucleotides read TGCGCCAGCAGCTTGTTCCCGCCGGGACAGTTCGACTATGGCTACACCTTC. This chain links TRBV5-1 with TRBJ1-2, with TRBD1 identical over 7 bases. The V segment lost 1 base and the J segment 3 bases; nucleotides outside the gene matches: 12. CDR1 is SGHRS and CDR2 is YFSETQ in the germline V gene. This CDR3 is built from 17 residues. The full variable domain, rest sourced from reference TRBV5-1 and TRBJ1-2, is KAGVTQTPRYLIKTRGQQVTLSCSPISGHRSVSWYQQTPGQGLQFLFEYFSETQRNKGNFPGRFSGRQFSNSRSEMNVSTLELGDSALYLCASSLFPPGQFDYGYTFGSGTRLTVV.

This clonotype came up many times. V is TRBV28 and J is TRBJ1-2, with D possibly TRBD1 on 5 matching bases. This CDR3 is built from 13 residues. V shed 2 bases and J shed 7 bases, with 11 bases lying between them. From germline, CDR1 is MDHEN and CDR2 SYDVKM. The CDR3 loop reads CASSLGEGRGYTF. CDR3 nucleotides: TGTGCCAGCAGTTTAGGAGAGGGGCGTGGCTACACCTTC.

The CDR3 coding sequence is TGTGCCAGCAACAGAGGCGGTTACAATGAGCAGTTCTTC. The encoded protein is CASNRGGYNEQFF. V is TRBV6-2 or TRBV6-3 and J is TRBJ2-1; D uncertain. The V and J ends lost 7 bases and 4 bases respectively, with 11 bases between them. The CDR3 runs 13 residues. In germline, CDR1 is MNHEY, CDR2 SVGEGT.

The V gene is TRBV12-3 or TRBV12-4, the J gene TRBJ2-7, with 8 bases matching TRBD2. The CDR3 has 14 residues. V was pared by 2 bases and J by 5 bases, with 5 bases of the junction left unmatched. The DNA for the CDR3 is TGTGCCAGCAGTTTATCGGCGGGAGGCGACGAGCAGTACTTC. Protein: CASSLSAGGDEQYF.

The chain employs TRBV11-2 and TRBJ2-7; 7 bases are a match to TRBD2. The CDR3 totals 16 residues. With 4 bases clipped from V and 5 bases from J, the junction kept 14 bases outside the gene matches. The germline gives CDR1 SGHAT, CDR2 FQNNGV. CDR3: CASSYPGTAGWDEQYF. The DNA for the CDR3 is TGTGCCAGCAGCTACCCGGGAACAGCGGGATGGGACGAGCAGTACTTC. The full variable domain, rest sourced from reference TRBV11-2 and TRBJ2-7, is EAGVAQSPRYKIIEKRQSVAFWCNPISGHATLYWYQQILGQGPKLLIQFQNNGVVDDSQLPKDRFSAERLKGVDSTLKIQPAKLEDSAVYLCASSYPGTAGWDEQYFGPGTRLTVT.

In regard to this clonotype: This may stem from a read error, because a much larger clone lies one nucleotide away. The rearrangement joins TRBV6-2 or TRBV6-3 to TRBJ1-2, with 8 nucleotides matching TRBD1. CDR3 length: 16 amino acids. Germline V lookup: CDR1 MNHEY, CDR2 SVGEGT. Trimming took 4 bases from V and 6 from J; bases not matched to a gene: 13. The CDR3 sequence is CASSCSSTAGGHGYTF. CDR3 in DNA: TGTGCCAGCAGTTGCTCGAGTACCGCAGGGGGCCATGGCTACACCTTC.

About this clonotype itself: Germline is not matched at one junction end, which may reflect a read error. The chain links TRBV6-6 to TRBJ2-1, with 7 bases identical to TRBD2. CDR3 length: 15 residues. CDR1 is MNHNY, CDR2 SVGAGI, per germline (reference sequence). CDR3 DNA sequence: TGCGCCGGCAGACCCGCGGGAGTGGGATACAATGAGCAGTTCTTC. Protein product: CAGRPAGVGYNEQFF.